This TCR beta chain derives from a study of CD8 T cells in Susac syndrome (dated by TCRdb to between 2018 and 2021). Describing the broader study: Whether CD8+ T cell activation and differentiation in Susac syndrome was antigen driven was tested using repertoire sequencing. The research as a whole found: The number of individuals in the TCR sequencing and HLA analysis was acknowledged as relatively small.

The CDR3 holds 18 amino acids from the cysteine to the phenylalanine. Of the read, only the CDR3 DNA is kept; its 54 bases are in frame from base 1. Relative to germline, V is missing 6 bases and J is missing 9 bases, with 20 bases of the junction outside any gene match. On this clonotype itself: Its binding antigen is unknown. The sample holds no much larger clone one base away, and base qualities are not on file.

High-throughput TCR beta sequencing profiled peripheral blood CD8+ and CD4+ T cells from healthy donors, Susac syndrome patients and multiple sclerosis patients. Treatment-naive patients with stable or active relapsing-remitting disease fulfilling revised McDonald criteria were used as multiple sclerosis controls. Bulk CD8+ and CD4+ T cells were purified by magnetic negative isolation, whereas CD8+ TEMRA cells were enriched by FACS. Blood was drawn into EDTA tubes, processed within 24 hours, and PBMCs were isolated by density gradient centrifugation. PBMCs intended for TCR sequencing were cryopreserved in liquid nitrogen and thawed later in a water bath at 37 degrees C. The sorted or isolated CD4+, CD8+ and CD8+ TEMRA cells reached a purity of at least 90%. RNA was extracted using the RNeasy kit, and about 0.5 to 1 ug of the RNA was reverse transcribed with random hexamers. The immunoSEQ multiplex PCR assay, covering 54 Vbeta and 13 Jbeta segments, was used to amplify TCR beta CDR3 regions. PCR amplification bias was corrected using a synthetic template baseline for primer optimization and computational correction. Concerning the study's data processing: Reads were assigned to V, D and J genes according to IMGT and analyzed in immunoSEQ Analyzer, with only productive sequences retained. Clonality was computed as one minus Shannon entropy normalized by log2 of the number of productive unique sequences. For each patient and control, public and private clones were evaluated among the 100 most prevalent clones. A clone was defined as Susac-specific if it was absent from the healthy and MS cohorts, from more than 850 published viral clones and from other ImmuneACCESS disease sequences. TCRdb reanalyzed the raw reads on its own, using fastp at Q25 for trimming and MiXCR for clone calling, and kept in-frame beta chains. Entries are consolidated by CDR3 protein sequence, retaining the most common genes and DNA. These V and J calls rely on TCRdb rather than the paper's analysis. The sample includes approximately 200,000 distinct CDR3 sequences, with roughly 94% observed a single time. In total, the top ten clones hold approximately 0.08% of the sample.

The sample taken for sequencing was CD4+ T cells from PBMCs. This TCR came from a human donor with multiple sclerosis. Rearrangement joined TRBV23-1 to TRBJ2-1, with 10 junctional bases fitting TRBD1. TRBV23-1 is an ORF, and what it does is uncertain. The CDR3 region reads CASRPTETGGRIGGEQFF. Read as DNA, the sequence is TGCGCCAGCAGGCCGACAGAGACAGGGGGCAGAATCGGGGGTGAGCAGTTCTTC.